The 30 T cell receptor beta chains below all came from one sample that was sequenced in a study of cytomegalovirus exposure and HLA in healthy donors. The PCR contained 60 Vbeta and 13 Jbeta primers. Produced via immunoSEQ multiplex PCR; TCRdb's table is partial and in-frame only. The table shows about 190,000 clones, with around three quarters occurring only once. Sequenced input: PBMCs. The receptors derive from a woman aged 30 to 39 in good health and CMV-seropositive.

The gene calls are TRBV5-8 and TRBJ2-7; 8 bases match TRBD1. Germline V gene lookup returns CDR1 SGHTS and CDR2 YDEGEE. The CDR3 sequence is 14 residues long. V trimming: 1 base; J trimming: 6 bases; junction bases outside the gene matches: 6. The CDR3 DNA sequence: TGTGCCAGCAGCTTGACAGGGGGTCCGTTCGAGCAGTACTTC. Translated, it gives CASSLTGGPFEQYF.

This clone was found a few times. The chain recombines TRBV6-5 with TRBJ2-7, with D maybe TRBD1 (6 bases). Germline CDR1 reads MNHEY; CDR2 reads SVGAGI. The CDR3 runs 13 residues. V lost 10 bases and J lost 2, with 15 bases in between. The DNA of the CDR3 is TGTGCCACCACTACTGAGGGGGCCTACGAGCAGTACTTC. Its translation: CATTTEGAYEQYF.

V and J are TRBV7-9 and TRBJ2-1; 8 bases agree with TRBD2. The V gene end was trimmed by 0 bases and the J gene end by 1 base; junction bases not matched to a gene: 11. This CDR3 is built from 19 residues. Germline lookup yields CDR1 SEHNR and CDR2 FQNEAQ (reference sequence). This CDR3 is CASSLAPSPRGASYNEQFF. CDR3 in DNA: TGTGCCAGCAGCTTAGCACCCTCCCCGCGGGGGGCTTCCTACAATGAGCAGTTCTTC.

J is TRBJ1-5 and V is TRBV15; D possibly corresponds to TRBD1 (6 bases). The CDR3 sequence is 13 residues long. The V end lost 0 bases, the J end lost 10 bases, and 10 bases lay between the germline ends. Germline V gives CDR1 LNHNV, CDR2 YYDKDF (reference sequence). CDR3 loop: CATSRDRGTPQHF. The DNA of the CDR3 is TGTGCCACCAGCAGAGATAGGGGGACCCCCCAGCATTTT.

The chain has TRBV30 and TRBJ1-4; D is possibly TRBD1 (6 bases). There are 13 residues in the CDR3. V gave up 3 bases and J gave up 4 bases, with 9 bases separating them. The germline CDR1 and CDR2 sequences are GTSNPN and SVGIG (reference sequence). The CDR3 loop is CAWRTGFNEKLFF. The CDR3 coding sequence is TGTGCCTGGAGAACAGGGTTTAATGAAAAACTGTTTTTT.

V and J are TRBV4-3 and TRBJ1-1; D is unresolved. Germline V lookup: CDR1 LGHNA, CDR2 YSLEER. The CDR3 spans 14 residues. The V and J ends lost 1 base and 6 bases respectively, with 12 bases between them. The CDR3 reads CASSQVSGSPEAFF. Here the CDR3 DNA reads TGCGCCAGCAGCCAAGTATCCGGGTCCCCTGAAGCTTTCTTT.

This chain uses TRBV6-4 with TRBJ2-2; perhaps TRBD2 as D (6 bases). The V gene lost 6 bases and the J gene lost 4 bases, with 12 bases spanning the gap. Germline-derived CDR1 and CDR2 are MRHNA and SNTAGT. The CDR3 runs 14 residues. The chain's CDR3 is CASSKGLGTGELFF. The CDR3 DNA is TGTGCCAGCAGCAAGGGACTCGGCACCGGGGAGCTGTTTTTT.

This chain joins TRBV28 and TRBJ1-5; D call uncertain. Germline-derived CDR1 and CDR2 are MDHEN and SYDVKM. There are 12 residues in the CDR3. V was cut by 5 bases and J by 8 bases, with 10 bases left in between. The chain's CDR3 is CASSQPGEPQHF. CDR3 nucleotides: TGTGCCAGCAGTCAGCCCGGGGAGCCCCAGCATTTT.

This sequence joins TRBV4-2 and TRBJ2-1; D is possibly TRBD2 (5 bases). V dropped 0 bases and J dropped 9 bases, with 6 bases sitting between them. This CDR3 spans 12 amino acids. From germline, CDR1 is LGHNA and CDR2 YNFKEQ. CDR3 in DNA: TGTGCCAGCAGCCAAGAAGAGGGTGAGCAGTTCTTC. Translating gives CASSQEEGEQFF.

The CDR3 region is CASSERGRPSGNEQFF. The CDR3 DNA reads TGTGCCAGCAGTGAAAGGGGGCGGCCGTCGGGGAATGAGCAGTTCTTC. The chain has TRBV25-1 and TRBJ2-1; 7 bases map to TRBD1. Germline-derived CDR1 and CDR2 are MGHDK and SYGVNS. The length of the CDR3 is 16 residues. Trimming removed 2 bases from V and 7 bases from J; junction bases left unmatched: 11. Supplemented by reference TRBV25-1 and TRBJ2-1, the full variable domain reads EADIYQTPRYLVIGTGKKITLECSQTMGHDKMYWYQQDPGMELHLIHYSYGVNSTEKGDLSSESTVSRIRTEHFPLTLESARPSHTSQYLCASSERGRPSGNEQFFGPGTRLTVL.

The V gene is TRBV6-4, the J gene TRBJ2-1, with TRBD2 matching 9 bases. The CDR3 consists of 18 residues. Germline V CDR1 and CDR2: MRHNA, SNTAGT. V lost 2 bases and J lost 7; bases outside the gene matches: 15. The CDR3 sequence is CASSDGRASGTRLNEQFF. The CDR3 DNA sequence: TGTGCCAGCAGTGACGGAAGGGCTAGCGGGACGAGACTGAATGAGCAGTTCTTC.

V and J are TRBV5-8 and TRBJ1-4; TRBD1 is a possible D gene (6 bases). The CDR3 loop spans 16 amino acids. Trimming cost V 4 bases and J 0 bases, with 13 bases left between them. CDR1 and CDR2 from the germline V gene are SGHTS and YDEGEE. The CDR3 sequence is CASSQGHMPTNEKLFF. In DNA, the CDR3 is TGTGCCAGCAGCCAGGGGCACATGCCAACTAATGAAAAACTGTTTTTT. The whole variable domain, filled in from reference TRBV5-8 and TRBJ1-4, reads EAGVTQSPTHLIKTRGQQATLRCSPISGHTSVYWYQQALGLGLQFLLWYDEGEERNRGNFPPRFSGRQFPNYSSELNVNALELEDSALYLCASSQGHMPTNEKLFFGSGTQLSVL.

The J gene is TRBJ2-7, the V gene TRBV19; no definite D call. V was cut by 10 bases and J by 2 bases, with 9 bases left in between. In germline, CDR1 is LNHDA, CDR2 SQIVND (reference sequence). The length of the CDR3 is 11 residues. CDR3 protein: CATGGPYEQYF. Written as DNA, the CDR3 is TGTGCCACAGGTGGTCCCTACGAGCAGTACTTC.

The chain links TRBV7-3 to TRBJ2-7, with 8 bases identical to TRBD2. Germline CDR1 SGHTA, CDR2 FQGTGA. V dropped 5 bases and J dropped 5; count of bases not matched to a gene: 5. The CDR3 totals 13 residues. CDR3 in amino acids: CASSKAGGHEQYF. The CDR3 DNA follows: TGTGCCAGCAGCAAGGCGGGGGGCCACGAGCAGTACTTC. Full variable domain (remainder filled in from reference TRBV7-3 and TRBJ2-7): GAGVSQTPSNKVTEKGKYVELRCDPISGHTALYWYRQSLGQGPEFLIYFQGTGAADDSGLPNDRFFAVRPEGSVSTLKIQRTERGDSAVYLCASSKAGGHEQYFGPGTRLTVT.

The chain uses TRBV6-6 and TRBJ1-4; 10 positions agree with TRBD1. Germline V CDR1 and CDR2: MNHNY, SVGAGI (reference sequence). The CDR3 covers 13 residues. Unmatched junction bases numbered 0, after V lost 4 bases and J lost 7 bases. CDR3 region: CASSWDRGEKLFF. CDR3 DNA: TGTGCCAGCAGTTGGGACAGGGGTGAAAAACTGTTTTTT.

V and J are TRBV10-3 and TRBJ1-2, with D maybe TRBD1 (5 bases). This CDR3 is built from 12 residues. Trimming cost V 9 bases and J 2 bases, with 10 bases left between them. Germline V gene data show CDR1 as ENHRY and CDR2 as SYGVKD. The CDR3 DNA reads as TGTGCCATTCTGACAGCCAACTATGGCTACACCTTC. This codes for CAILTANYGYTF.

This clone was seen only a few times. This chain uses TRBV18 with TRBJ2-1, with 8 positions matching TRBD1. This CDR3 has 15 amino acids. Per germline, CDR1 KGHSH and CDR2 LQKENI. The ends lost 3 bases at V and 3 bases at J; junction bases unmatched: 4. CDR3 in amino acids: CASSPLGQVYNEQFF. CDR3 bases: TGTGCCAGCTCACCTTTGGGACAGGTCTACAATGAGCAGTTCTTC.

The chain employs TRBV6-1 and TRBJ2-1; 10 nucleotides line up with TRBD2. J lost 9 bases, V lost 8 bases, and 7 bases had no gene match. The CDR3 extends over 13 amino acids. Per germline, CDR1 MNHNS and CDR2 SASEGT. The CDR3 DNA is TGTGCCAGCCGGACTAGCGGTACGGGTGAGCAGTTCTTC. Amino acids: CASRTSGTGEQFF.

The CDR3 region has the DNA TGTGCCAGTGGATCCGGGACTACCAAAGAGACCCAGTACTTC. This sequence encodes CASGSGTTKETQYF. V gene TRBV28 combines with J gene TRBJ2-5; 7 bases line up with TRBD2. J lost 3 bases, V lost 9 bases, and 10 bases had no gene match. Germline V gives CDR1 MDHEN, CDR2 SYDVKM. This CDR3 contains 14 residues. Using reference TRBV28 and TRBJ2-5 for the parts outside the CDR3, the full variable domain is DVKVTQSSRYLVKRTGEKVFLECVQDMDHENMFWYRQDPGLGLRLIYFSYDVKMKEKGDIPEGYSVSREKKERFSLILESASTNQTSMYLCASGSGTTKETQYFGPGTRLLVL.

The count of this clone is one. V usage is TRBV10-3 and J usage is TRBJ2-7, with TRBD1 as a possible D gene (6 bases). The CDR3 loop spans 12 amino acids. V lost 7 bases, J lost 5 bases, and 12 bases lay in between. Germline V gene data show CDR1 as ENHRY and CDR2 as SYGVKD. CDR3 sequence: CAINTGWDEQYF. The CDR3 region has the DNA TGTGCCATCAACACAGGGTGGGACGAGCAGTACTTC.

The rearrangement links TRBV5-4 to TRBJ2-7; TRBD1 matches at 9 bases. This CDR3 has 15 amino acids. Germline CDR1 and CDR2: SGHNT and YYREEE (reference sequence). V lost 4 bases and J lost 2; bases outside the gene matches: 7. DNA of the CDR3: TGTGCCAGCAGCGCGGGTGGGACAGGGACCTACGAGCAGTACTTC. Translating it yields CASSAGGTGTYEQYF.

The chain links TRBV27 to TRBJ1-6; D gene uncertain. The germline V gene has CDR1 MNHEY and CDR2 SMNVEV (reference sequence). The CDR3 is 15 amino acids. V was cut by 4 bases and J by 3 bases, with 10 bases left in between. Here the CDR3 DNA reads TGTGCCAGCAGTTACACCCCCTTCTATAATTCACCCCTCCACTTT. It codes for CASSYTPFYNSPLHF.

This chain connects TRBV29-1 to TRBJ1-1, with D possibly being TRBD1 (6 bases). The CDR3 extends over 11 amino acids. The germline V gene encodes CDR1 SQVTM and CDR2 ANQGSEA. V dropped 3 bases and J dropped 8 bases, with 10 bases sitting between them. The CDR3 bases are TGCAGCGTTGATCCCGGGACAGAAGCTTTCTTT. Translated, it gives CSVDPGTEAFF.

In DNA form, the CDR3 reads TGTGCCAGCAGTCACCGAGGACTAGCCTACGAGCAGTACTTC. It is translated as CASSHRGLAYEQYF. The genes are TRBV27 and TRBJ2-7; 7 bases map to TRBD2. Germline V gives CDR1 MNHEY, CDR2 SMNVEV (reference sequence). CDR3 length: 14 amino acids. The V segment lost 5 bases and the J segment 2 bases; nucleotides outside the gene matches: 6.

The chain has TRBV4-1 and TRBJ2-5, with D perhaps matching TRBD1 (6 bases). V was clipped by 3 bases and J by 11 bases, with 13 bases between them. Germline-derived CDR1 and CDR2 are MGHRA and YSYEKL. This CDR3 has 12 residues. The CDR3 DNA reads TGCGCCAGCAGCCAGCTCGCAGGGGAGCAGTACTTC. Translated: CASSQLAGEQYF.

The genes are TRBV10-1 and TRBJ1-2; TRBD1 aligns across 7 bases. The J segment lost 5 bases and the V segment lost 6 bases, leaving 6 bases of the junction unmatched. The CDR3 extends over 13 amino acids. The germline CDR1 and CDR2 sequences are WNHNN and SYGVQD (reference sequence). DNA of the CDR3: TGCGCCAGCAGCCGAGGGGGCGATTATGGCTACACCTTC. The encoded protein is CASSRGGDYGYTF.

V gene TRBV19 combines with J gene TRBJ2-7; 9 bases are shared with TRBD2. CDR1 is LNHDA and CDR2 is SQIVND in the germline V gene (reference sequence). Germline trimming cut 1 base from V and 0 bases from J; bases unmatched to any gene: 7. The CDR3 totals 17 residues. The CDR3 loop is CASSIALTSGFSYEQYF. DNA for the CDR3: TGTGCCAGTAGTATAGCTCTGACTAGCGGATTCTCCTACGAGCAGTACTTC.

The chain employs TRBV5-1 and TRBJ2-1; 9 bases map to TRBD1. Trimming took 9 bases from V and 7 from J; bases not matched to a gene: 8. Germline V gene sequence: CDR1 SGHRS, CDR2 YFSETQ. The CDR3 totals 13 residues. The CDR3 bases are TGCGCCACGACGGGACAGGGAGGGAATGAGCAGTTCTTC. Amino acid sequence: CATTGQGGNEQFF.

The J gene is TRBJ1-4, the V gene TRBV19; D possibly corresponds to TRBD1 (6 bases). Trimming pared 2 bases from V and 5 bases from J, leaving 18 bases between. CDR1 and CDR2 from the germline V gene are LNHDA and SQIVND (reference sequence). This CDR3 comprises 17 residues. CDR3 in amino acids: CASSIKGTLDRNEKLFF. CDR3 DNA sequence: TGTGCCAGTAGTATAAAGGGGACACTTGATCGGAATGAAAAACTGTTTTTT.

In DNA, the CDR3 is TGTGCCAGCAGTCCGACTAGCCACAGAACAGATACGCAGTATTTT. It specifies CASSPTSHRTDTQYF. V usage is TRBV25-1 and J usage is TRBJ2-3, with 7 bases aligning to TRBD2. CDR1 is MGHDK, CDR2 SYGVNS, per germline. This CDR3 region has 15 residues. J gave up 3 bases and V 5 bases, and 8 bases lay outside the gene matches.